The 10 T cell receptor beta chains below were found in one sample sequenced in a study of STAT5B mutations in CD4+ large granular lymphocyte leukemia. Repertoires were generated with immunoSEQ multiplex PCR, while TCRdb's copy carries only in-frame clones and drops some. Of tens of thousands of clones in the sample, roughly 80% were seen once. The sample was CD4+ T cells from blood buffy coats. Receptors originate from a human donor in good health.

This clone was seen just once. The CDR3 DNA reads as TGTGCTAGTGGGTGGGGGCTAGGAGCGGTATCTGGCAATGAGCAGTTCTTC. Residues: CASGWGLGAVSGNEQFF. The chain has TRBV12-5 and TRBJ2-1, with D maybe TRBD1 (6 bases). CDR1 and CDR2 from the germline V gene are LGHNT and FRNRAP. The ends were cut back, 6 bases at V and 6 bases at J, with 24 bases in the middle. The CDR3 sequence is 17 residues long. The full variable domain, its missing parts supplied by reference TRBV12-5 and TRBJ2-1, is DARVTQTPRHKVTEMGQEVTMRCQPILGHNTVFWYRQTMMQGLELLAYFRNRAPLDDSGMPKDRFSAEMPDATLATLKIQPSEPRDSAVYFCASGWGLGAVSGNEQFFGPGTRLTVL.

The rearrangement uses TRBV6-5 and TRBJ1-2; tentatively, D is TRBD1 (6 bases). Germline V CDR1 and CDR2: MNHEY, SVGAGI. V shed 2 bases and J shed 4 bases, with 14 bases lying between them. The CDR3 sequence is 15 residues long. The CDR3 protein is CASSYGKGGLYGYTF. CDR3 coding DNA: TGTGCCAGCAGTTACGGGAAGGGGGGACTCTATGGCTACACCTTC.

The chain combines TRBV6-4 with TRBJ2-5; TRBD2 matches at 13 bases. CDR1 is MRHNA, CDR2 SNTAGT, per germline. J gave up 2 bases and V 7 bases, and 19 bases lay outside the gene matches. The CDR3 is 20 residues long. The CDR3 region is CASTQRRTSGRNGGQETQYF. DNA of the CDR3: TGTGCCAGCACCCAACGGAGGACTAGCGGGAGAAATGGGGGGCAAGAGACCCAGTACTTC.

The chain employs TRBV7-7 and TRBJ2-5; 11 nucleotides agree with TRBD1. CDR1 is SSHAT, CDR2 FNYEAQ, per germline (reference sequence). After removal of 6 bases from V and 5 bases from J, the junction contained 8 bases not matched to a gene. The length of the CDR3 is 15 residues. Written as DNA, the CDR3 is TGTGCCAGCAGTCGGGACAGGGGGAACGGCGAGACCCAGTACTTC. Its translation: CASSRDRGNGETQYF.

The chain's CDR3 is CASSPFGDTQYF. CDR3 in DNA: TGTGCCAGTAGTCCCTTTGGAGATACGCAGTATTTT. The chain is built from TRBV19 and TRBJ2-3; D gene unclear. CDR3 length equals 12 residues. Germline CDR1 is LNHDA and CDR2 is SQIVND (reference sequence). V gave up 5 bases and J gave up 5 bases, with 8 bases separating them.

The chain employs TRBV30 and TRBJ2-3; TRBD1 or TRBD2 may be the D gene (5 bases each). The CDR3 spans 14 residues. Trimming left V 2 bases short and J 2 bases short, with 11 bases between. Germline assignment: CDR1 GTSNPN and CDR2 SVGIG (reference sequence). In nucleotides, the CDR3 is TGTGCCTGGAGTAGAGGGGCCTACACAGATACGCAGTATTTT. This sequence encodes CAWSRGAYTDTQYF.

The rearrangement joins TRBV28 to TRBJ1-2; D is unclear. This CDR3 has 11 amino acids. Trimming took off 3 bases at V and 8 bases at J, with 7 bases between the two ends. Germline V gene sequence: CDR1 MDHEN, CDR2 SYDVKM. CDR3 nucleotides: TGTGCCAGCAGTTTTAAGATCGGCTACACCTTC. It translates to CASSFKIGYTF.

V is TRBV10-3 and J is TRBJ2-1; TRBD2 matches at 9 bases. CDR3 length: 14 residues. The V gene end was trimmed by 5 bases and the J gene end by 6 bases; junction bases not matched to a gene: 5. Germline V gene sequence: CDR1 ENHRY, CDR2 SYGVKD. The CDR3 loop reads CAISRTSEINEQFF. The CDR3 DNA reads TGTGCCATCAGTCGGACTAGCGAGATCAATGAGCAGTTCTTC.

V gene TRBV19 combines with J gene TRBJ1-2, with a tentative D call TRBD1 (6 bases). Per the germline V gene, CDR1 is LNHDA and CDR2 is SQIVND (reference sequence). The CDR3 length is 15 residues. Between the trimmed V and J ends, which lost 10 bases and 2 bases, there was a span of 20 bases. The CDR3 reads CATFPGGGLNYGYTF. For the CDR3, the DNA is TGTGCCACCTTCCCTGGGGGGGGGCTAAACTATGGCTACACCTTC.

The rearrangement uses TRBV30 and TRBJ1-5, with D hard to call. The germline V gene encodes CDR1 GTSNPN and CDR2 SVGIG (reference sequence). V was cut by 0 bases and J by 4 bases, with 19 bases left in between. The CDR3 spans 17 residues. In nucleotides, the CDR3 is TGTGCCTGGAGTGTACGGGGTTGGGGTCCCCCTAATCAGCCCCAGCATTTT. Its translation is CAWSVRGWGPPNQPQHF.